This T cell receptor beta chain came from a study of T-cell reconstitution after alpha-beta-depleted transplantation in children. Molecular barcoding with unique molecular identifiers was used for the TCRbeta library. TCRdb re-derived calls from the PCR reads in MiXCR, one entry per CDR3 protein. The sample carries approximately 490,000 distinct CDR3 sequences, around 12% recorded once. The CDR3 contains 11 residues. Germline V gene sequence: CDR1 SQVTM, CDR2 ANQGSEA. V was pared by 5 bases and J by 3 bases, with 8 bases between. This sequence was found in a human donor who donated a stem cell graft to a child with combined immunodeficiency. The chain has TRBV29-1 and TRBJ2-7; no definite D call. The material was PBMCs from the stem cell graft donor, obtained from the stem cell graft. The CDR3 loop is CSVRRVYEQYF. The CDR3 nucleotides read TGCAGCGTTCGAAGGGTCTACGAGCAGTACTTC.